This passage covers 26 T cell receptor beta chains from one sample sequenced in a study of T cell repertoires in cytomegalovirus infection. TCRdb redid the calling of the reads with MiXCR, one entry per CDR3 protein. The data contain fewer than 1,000,000 distinct CDR3 sequences, approximately 32% of them singletons. These receptors have no identified antigens. Sequenced material: cultured CD8+ T cells from PBMCs, taken from culture after CMV antigen stimulation. The receptors come from a human donor in good health (CMV status not recorded). Some clones in this sample may be carry-over from other donors' samples.

This clonotype was recorded a few times. The chain recombines TRBV7-9 with TRBJ1-6; TRBD1 aligns across 12 bases. The CDR3 extends over 15 amino acids. Germline CDR1 SEHNR, CDR2 FQNEAQ (reference sequence). The V and J ends lost 5 bases and 9 bases, in that order; junction bases with no gene match: 5. The CDR3: CASSPGQGAVSPLHF. The DNA of the CDR3 is TGTGCCAGCAGCCCGGGACAGGGGGCTGTTTCACCCCTCCACTTT.

This sequence joins TRBV2 and TRBJ2-4, with 12 nucleotides matching TRBD1. V dropped 7 bases and J dropped 7; count of bases not matched to a gene: 8. Looked up from germline, CDR1 is SNHLY and CDR2 is FYNNEI. This CDR3 contains 15 residues. The CDR3 coding sequence is TGTGCCAGCATTCGGGGACAGGGGGCGGCGAACATTCAGTACTTC. It is translated as CASIRGQGAANIQYF.

The sample holds a few counts of this clonotype. This sequence joins TRBV6-1 and TRBJ2-6; TRBD1 aligns across 7 bases. V was pared by 6 bases and J by 0 bases, with 11 bases of the junction left unmatched. Germline V gene lookup returns CDR1 MNHNS and CDR2 SASEGT. This CDR3 spans 18 amino acids. For the CDR3, the DNA is TGTGCCAGCAGCCCCGCGGCAGGGGGTTACTCTGGGGCCAACGTCCTGACTTTC. Its protein product is CASSPAAGGYSGANVLTF.

This clonotype was recorded many times. J is TRBJ2-3 and V is TRBV6-1; TRBD2 matches at 12 bases. The CDR3 has 15 amino acids. With V trimmed by 5 bases and J by 6 bases, 6 bases remained unmatched. Germline-derived CDR1 and CDR2 are MNHNS and SASEGT. Here the CDR3 reads CASSRLAGEEDTQYF. CDR3 DNA sequence: TGTGCCAGCAGTCGACTAGCGGGGGAGGAGGATACGCAGTATTTT.

This clonotype was observed a handful of times. The chain uses TRBV5-1 and TRBJ2-1; 9 nucleotides match TRBD1. V shed 4 bases, J shed 0 bases, and the junction held 17 bases outside the gene matches. Germline lookup yields CDR1 SGHRS and CDR2 YFSETQ. The CDR3 loop spans 20 amino acids. The CDR3 DNA reads as TGCGCCAGCAGCAGCCGGGACAGGGCGGGGTCCCGAAGCTCCTACAATGAGCAGTTCTTC. It translates to CASSSRDRAGSRSSYNEQFF. Combining the CDR3 with reference TRBV5-1 and TRBJ2-1 gives the whole variable domain KAGVTQTPRYLIKTRGQQVTLSCSPISGHRSVSWYQQTPGQGLQFLFEYFSETQRNKGNFPGRFSGRQFSNSRSEMNVSTLELGDSALYLCASSSRDRAGSRSSYNEQFFGPGTRLTVL.

This clonotype was picked up a small number of times. The chain carries TRBV6-2 or TRBV6-3 and TRBJ1-6, with unresolved D. CDR1 and CDR2 from the germline V gene are MNHEY and SVGEGT. The V gene lost 7 bases and the J gene lost 6 bases, with 19 bases spanning the gap. The CDR3 totals 16 residues. The CDR3 here is CASKLRPGNINSPLHF. CDR3 bases: TGTGCCAGCAAACTCAGACCGGGAAATATTAATTCACCCCTCCACTTT.

The sample holds many counts of this clonotype. The CDR3 spells CASSLATGEGGNQPQHF. The CDR3 coding sequence is TGTGCCAGCAGCTTAGCCACCGGGGAGGGTGGCAATCAGCCCCAGCATTTT. V and J are TRBV7-2 and TRBJ1-5; no firm D call. The CDR3 is 17 amino acids. V was pared by 0 bases and J by 2 bases, with 14 bases between. Germline assignment: CDR1 SGHTA and CDR2 FQGNSA.

In DNA, the CDR3 is TGTGCCAGTAGTATAAATTCGAATACTGAAGCTTTCTTT. This translates into CASSINSNTEAFF. The rearrangement links TRBV19 to TRBJ1-1; D is unclear. Germline V gene data show CDR1 as LNHDA and CDR2 as SQIVND (reference sequence). The CDR3 has 13 amino acids. Trimming pared 2 bases from V and 5 bases from J, leaving 9 bases between. Complete variable domain (other parts from reference TRBV19 and TRBJ1-1): DGGITQSPKYLFRKEGQNVTLSCEQNLNHDAMYWYRQDPGQGLRLIYYSQIVNDFQKGDIAEGYSVSREKKESFPLTVTSAQKNPTAFYLCASSINSNTEAFFGQGTRLTVV.

The J gene is TRBJ2-1, the V gene TRBV6-5; D might be TRBD1 (7 bases). V was pared by 4 bases and J by 1 base, with 17 bases between. Germline V lookup: CDR1 MNHEY, CDR2 SVGAGI. The CDR3 has 17 amino acids. The CDR3 region has the DNA TGTGCCAGCAGTTCCACGAGGGGGCGGGGATCCTACAATGAGCAGTTCTTC. The encoded protein is CASSSTRGRGSYNEQFF.

The chain has TRBV7-9 and TRBJ1-6, with a weak D call TRBD1 (5 bases). V gave up 4 bases and J gave up 1 base, with 8 bases separating them. CDR3 length equals 15 residues. Germline V CDR1 and CDR2: SEHNR, FQNEAQ (reference sequence). CDR3 nucleotides: TGTGCCAGCAGCTCGACAGATTCCTATAATTCACCCCTCCACTTT. This codes for CASSSTDSYNSPLHF.

At least ten counts were recorded for this clonotype. The rearrangement joins TRBV7-2 to TRBJ2-6; D is undetermined. Trimming removed 2 bases from V and 3 bases from J, with 11 bases in between. The germline V gene has CDR1 SGHTA and CDR2 FQGNSA. The CDR3 spans 16 residues. The CDR3 region has the DNA TGTGCCAGCAGCTTAACTGCACAGATTGGGGCCAACGTCCTGACTTTC. Translated, it gives CASSLTAQIGANVLTF.

This clonotype came up a few times. Just one base apart from a much larger clone, this may be a read error. The gene calls are TRBV5-1 and TRBJ2-1, with 9 bases lining up with TRBD2. The germline V gene has CDR1 SGHRS and CDR2 YFSETQ. The CDR3 length is 16 residues. Germline trimming cut 2 bases from V and 2 bases from J; bases unmatched to any gene: 5. CDR3 residues: CASSFLASGAYNEQFF. CDR3 bases: TGCGCCAGCAGCTTTTTGGCTAGCGGGGCCTACAATGAGCAGTTCTTC.

On this clonotype: One base away lies a much larger clone, so this may be a sequencing read error. This chain connects TRBV7-6 to TRBJ1-1; 12 nucleotides agree with TRBD1. The CDR3 loop spans 16 amino acids. Germline V CDR1 and CDR2: SGHVS, FNYEAQ. The CDR3 nucleotides are TGTGCCAACAGCCTCAGGGACAGGGGGCCGGGCACTGAAGCTTTCTTT. Its protein is CANSLRDRGPGTEAFF.

This clonotype was picked up a small number of times. The chain carries TRBV6-1 and TRBJ2-1; 9 positions agree with TRBD2. The junction had 4 bases not matched to a gene; V was cut back by 4 bases and J by 0 bases. Germline-derived CDR1 and CDR2 are MNHNS and SASEGT. This CDR3 has 16 amino acids. CDR3: CASSGERGASYNEQFF. The CDR3 DNA reads TGTGCCAGCAGTGGGGAGCGGGGGGCCTCCTACAATGAGCAGTTCTTC.

The chain carries TRBV12-3 or TRBV12-4 and TRBJ1-3; D may be TRBD1 (5 bases). The CDR3 length is 16 residues. The V end lost 3 bases, the J end lost 1 base, and 13 bases lay between the germline ends. The CDR3 loop is CASSFSSQGSGNTIYF. In nucleotides, the CDR3 is TGTGCCAGCAGTTTTTCTAGCCAGGGTTCTGGAAACACCATATATTTT.

V is TRBV7-8 and J is TRBJ2-4; 11 nucleotides agree with TRBD2. V lost 5 bases, J lost 3 bases, and 9 bases stayed unmatched. In germline, CDR1 is SGHVS, CDR2 FQNEAQ. CDR3 length: 17 amino acids. CDR3 nucleotide sequence: TGTGCCAGCAGCATACTAGCGGGGGTATCTGTCAAAAACATTCAGTACTTC. This gives the protein CASSILAGVSVKNIQYF.

This clonotype was picked up a small number of times. J is TRBJ1-2 and V is TRBV7-9; TRBD1 is a possible D gene (6 bases). The ends were cut back, 5 bases at V and 1 base at J, with 11 bases in the middle. This CDR3 spans 14 amino acids. Germline assignment: CDR1 SEHNR and CDR2 FQNEAQ (reference sequence). The CDR3 DNA follows: TGTGCCAGCAGCCGGACAGAGATTAACTATGGCTACACCTTC. Its protein is CASSRTEINYGYTF.

The chain employs TRBV15 and TRBJ1-6; no clear D gene. Germline V gene lookup returns CDR1 LNHNV and CDR2 YYDKDF (reference sequence). This CDR3 comprises 13 residues. Trimming stripped 3 bases from V and 6 bases from J, with 6 bases between. For the CDR3, the DNA is TGTGCCACCAGCAGGGACCTTAATTCACCCCTCCACTTT. Encoded protein: CATSRDLNSPLHF.

Concerning this clonotype itself: This may arise from a read error, as a much more abundant clone is one base away. The chain is built from TRBV7-9 and TRBJ2-2; D unclear. The CDR3 spans 16 residues. Germline CDR1 and CDR2: SEHNR and FQNEAQ (reference sequence). Trimming cost V 5 bases and J 3 bases, with 16 bases left between them. The DNA for the CDR3 is TGTGCCAGCAGCCCGGTCAGGCCGGTGGACACCGGGGAGCTGTTTTTT. Encoded protein: CASSPVRPVDTGELFF. Full variable domain (rest looked up from reference TRBV7-9 and TRBJ2-2): DTGVSQNPRHKITKRGQNVTFRCDPISEHNRLYWYRQTLGQGPEFLTYFQNEAQLEKSRLLSDRFSAERPKGSFSTLEIQRTEQGDSAMYLCASSPVRPVDTGELFFGEGSRLTVL.

The chain joins TRBV20-1 to TRBJ1-5, with D possibly matching TRBD1 (5 bases). The length of the CDR3 is 14 residues. Germline CDR1 DFQATT, CDR2 SNEGSKA (reference sequence). V shed 3 bases and J shed 0 bases, with 9 bases lying between them. The CDR3 bases are TGCAGTGCTAGGACAGACCCTAGCAATCAGCCCCAGCATTTT. This gives the protein CSARTDPSNQPQHF.

This clonotype showed up many times. The chain combines TRBV7-9 with TRBJ1-4, with unresolved D. The V end was cut by 1 base, the J end by 5 bases, with 17 bases between. Germline V CDR1 and CDR2: SEHNR, FQNEAQ (reference sequence). The CDR3 has 17 amino acids. The CDR3, as DNA: TGTGCCAGCAGCTTAGGGGCAACACTGAGACTAAATGAAAAACTGTTTTTT. It yields the protein CASSLGATLRLNEKLFF.

The chain is built from TRBV19 and TRBJ1-1; 9 nucleotides match TRBD1. This CDR3 region has 16 residues. V was clipped by 1 base and J by 5 bases; unmatched bases: 8. Germline assignment: CDR1 LNHDA and CDR2 SQIVND (reference sequence). Here the CDR3 DNA reads TGTGCCAGTAGTATAGGGGGGACAGGGTTCGTTACTGAAGCTTTCTTT. Translation gives CASSIGGTGFVTEAFF.

V gene TRBV4-3 combines with J gene TRBJ1-1, with TRBD1 as a possible D gene (5 bases). The germline V gene has CDR1 LGHNA and CDR2 YSLEER. This CDR3 is 12 amino acids long. Deletions cut 11 bases from V and 1 base from J, with 11 bases between. The DNA for the CDR3 is TGCGCCTCCCAGGGCCCGAACACTGAAGCTTTCTTT. Amino acids: CASQGPNTEAFF.

The gene calls are TRBV6-1 and TRBJ2-7; D ambiguous. This CDR3 has 11 amino acids. CDR1 MNHNS and CDR2 SASEGT come from the germline V gene. The V end was cut by 6 bases, the J end by 6 bases, with 9 bases between. Here the CDR3 DNA reads TGTGCCAGCAGAGGACCGGGCGAGCAGTACTTC. It specifies CASRGPGEQYF.

This clonotype was observed a handful of times. The chain recombines TRBV7-6 with TRBJ2-5; D gene uncertain. V lost 8 bases, J lost 3 bases, and 13 bases lay in between. The CDR3 length is 13 residues. Germline lookup yields CDR1 SGHVS and CDR2 FNYEAQ. The CDR3 is CASSLGYEETQYF. For the CDR3, the DNA is TGTGCCAGCTCCCTGGGGTATGAAGAGACCCAGTACTTC.

This clonotype came up a few times. V and J are TRBV20-1 and TRBJ2-1; D is undetermined. Trimming cost V 0 bases and J 4 bases, with 19 bases left between them. The germline V gene has CDR1 DFQATT and CDR2 SNEGSKA (reference sequence). The CDR3 runs 17 residues. CDR3 sequence reads: CSAREPRLPSEYNEQFF. For the CDR3, the DNA is TGCAGTGCTAGAGAACCTCGGCTCCCCTCGGAGTACAATGAGCAGTTCTTC.